This entry lists 23 T cell receptor beta chains sequenced from one sample in a study of T cells in Graves' hyperthyroidism and ophthalmopathy. The investigators amplified TCR beta CDR3 regions from RNA transcripts. TCR CDR3 underwent first-round RT-PCR with the HTBI primer set. TCRdb re-called the multiplex PCR reads through MiXCR, storing one row per CDR3 protein. This sample has 530,000 or so distinct CDR3 sequences, with 17% found just once. The sample taken for sequencing was blood. The origin of the receptors is a woman aged 18-29 years with Graves' ophthalmopathy.

This clonotype was observed a handful of times. As the CDR3 is not closed by the conserved phenylalanine or tryptophan, this likely results from a read error. V is TRBV2 and J is TRBJ1-5, with 9 bases that match TRBD1. The germline V gene has CDR1 SNHLY and CDR2 FYNNEI. Losses at the gene ends were 1 base for V and 4 bases for J; bases not matched to a gene: 2. CDR3 size: 15 residues. CDR3: CASSEGDRANQPQHY. In DNA form, the CDR3 reads TGTGCCAGCAGTGAAGGGGACAGGGCGAATCAGCCCCAGCATTAT.

This clonotype was counted between two and nine times. V and J are TRBV28 and TRBJ2-2, with D possibly matching TRBD1 (5 bases). The length of the CDR3 is 14 residues. Germline V CDR1 and CDR2: MDHEN, SYDVKM. V gave up 4 bases and J gave up 3 bases, with 9 bases separating them. DNA of the CDR3: TGTGCCAGCAGTTCCCCAGGGTACACCGGGGAGCTGTTTTTT. It is translated as CASSSPGYTGELFF.

V is TRBV11-2 and J is TRBJ1-3; D is unclear. Germline CDR1 reads SGHAT; CDR2 reads FQNNGV. This CDR3 comprises 16 residues. Between the trimmed V and J ends, which lost 5 bases and 4 bases, there was a span of 18 bases. In DNA form, the CDR3 reads TGTGCCAGCAGCACCAGACTGGGAACTCCAGGAAACACCATATATTTT. Translated, it gives CASSTRLGTPGNTIYF.

This clonotype was detected a few times. The V and J genes are TRBV5-1 and TRBJ2-5; TRBD1 matches at 7 bases. Germline V gene lookup returns CDR1 SGHRS and CDR2 YFSETQ. V was clipped by 3 bases and J by 3 bases; unmatched bases: 8. The CDR3 has 15 residues. CDR3 in DNA: TGCGCCAGCAGCTCCTGGCGAGGGGGCGAAGAGACCCAGTACTTC. It specifies CASSSWRGGEETQYF.

This clonotype was recorded at least ten times. The rearrangement uses TRBV6-1 and TRBJ2-1; tentative D call: TRBD1 (5 bases). The CDR3 covers 15 residues. Germline lookup yields CDR1 MNHNS and CDR2 SASEGT. The V end lost 5 bases, the J end lost 8 bases, and 19 bases lay between the germline ends. The DNA of the CDR3 is TGTGCCAGCAGTTCGCCGGCAGGGTTTAGGGATGAGCAGTTCTTC. The encoded protein is CASSSPAGFRDEQFF.

This clonotype was seen repeatedly, ten times or more. This sequence joins TRBV20-1 and TRBJ2-4; 9 bases are a match to TRBD1. The CDR3 extends over 13 amino acids. V gave up 3 bases and J gave up 8 bases; unmatched junction bases: 5. In germline, CDR1 is DFQATT, CDR2 SNEGSKA (reference sequence). CDR3 in amino acids: CSASPGQGDIQYF. CDR3 nucleotide sequence: TGCAGTGCTAGCCCGGGACAGGGAGACATTCAGTACTTC.

There are many counts of this clonotype. The chain employs TRBV20-1 and TRBJ2-7; D gene ambiguous. The CDR3 loop spans 13 amino acids. Per germline, CDR1 DFQATT and CDR2 SNEGSKA (reference sequence). V gave up 5 bases and J gave up 9 bases, with 20 bases separating them. This CDR3 reads CSALLGPQNRQYF. CDR3 in DNA: TGCAGTGCTCTCCTGGGCCCCCAGAACCGGCAGTACTTC.

Ten or more counts support this clonotype. The chain links TRBV10-3 to TRBJ1-2; the D is unclear. Trimming stripped 5 bases from V and 5 bases from J, with 9 bases between. Germline lookup yields CDR1 ENHRY and CDR2 SYGVKD. The CDR3 totals 12 residues. CDR3 coding DNA: TGTGCCATCAGTATAGGGTGGTATGGCTACACCTTC. This gives the protein CAISIGWYGYTF.

This clonotype was seen more than once but under ten times. The chain recombines TRBV3-1 with TRBJ1-3; D gene uncertain. V lost 0 bases, J lost 4 bases, and 22 bases lay in between. Germline CDR1 and CDR2: LGHDT and YNNKEL (reference sequence). CDR3 length equals 19 residues. CDR3 region: CASSQDGMRAYRGGNTIYF. The CDR3 nucleotides are TGTGCCAGCAGCCAAGATGGAATGAGGGCCTACCGCGGGGGAAACACCATATATTTT.

This clonotype was counted many times. The chain joins TRBV11-2 to TRBJ2-7, with D hard to call. Germline CDR1 is SGHAT and CDR2 is FQNNGV. This CDR3 region has 14 residues. Trimming shortened V by 2 bases and J by 0 bases, and 8 bases separated the two germline ends. CDR3: CASSLIQNSYEQYF. CDR3 bases: TGTGCCAGCAGCTTAATACAGAACTCCTACGAGCAGTACTTC. Drawing the rest from reference TRBV11-2 and TRBJ2-7, the complete variable domain is EAGVAQSPRYKIIEKRQSVAFWCNPISGHATLYWYQQILGQGPKLLIQFQNNGVVDDSQLPKDRFSAERLKGVDSTLKIQPAKLEDSAVYLCASSLIQNSYEQYFGPGTRLTVT.

This clonotype was observed a few times. This sequence joins TRBV29-1 and TRBJ1-2; D gene unclear. The CDR3 totals 14 residues. In germline, CDR1 is SQVTM, CDR2 ANQGSEA. V dropped 2 bases and J dropped 4 bases, with 14 bases sitting between them. CDR3 protein: CSVEHSWEGYGYTF. Here the CDR3 DNA reads TGCAGCGTTGAACATTCCTGGGAGGGCTATGGCTACACCTTC. The full variable domain, rest sourced from reference TRBV29-1 and TRBJ1-2, is SAVISQKPSRDICQRGTSLTIQCQVDSQVTMMFWYRQQPGQSLTLIATANQGSEATYESGFVIDKFPISRPNLTFSTLTVSNMSPEDSSIYLCSVEHSWEGYGYTFGSGTRLTVV.

This clonotype showed up just a few times. The chain uses TRBV6-1 and TRBJ2-1, with 8 nucleotides matching TRBD2. The CDR3 consists of 15 residues. Germline V CDR1 and CDR2: MNHNS, SASEGT. Trimming cost V 6 bases and J 4 bases; bases outside gene matches: 8. The CDR3 DNA follows: TGTGCCAGCAGCCGTCCGGGGGGGCCTTACAATGAGCAGTTCTTC. Encoded protein: CASSRPGGPYNEQFF.

This clonotype was counted many times. The CDR3 reads CASSFPDRELTEAFF. The CDR3 nucleotides are TGTGCCAGCAGCTTCCCGGACAGGGAATTAACTGAAGCTTTCTTT. This rearrangement joins TRBV11-1 to TRBJ1-1; 8 nucleotides agree with TRBD1. Trimming at V came to 3 bases and at J to 5 bases, leaving 8 bases not matched to a gene. The CDR3 has 15 amino acids. Germline CDR1 and CDR2: SGHAT and FQDESV (reference sequence).

There are many counts of this clonotype. The CDR3 nucleotides are TGTGCCAGCAAAATGGGGGGGCCCACAGATACGCAGTATTTT. Amino acids: CASKMGGPTDTQYF. The genes are TRBV6-1 and TRBJ2-3, with a possible D match to TRBD2 (7 bases). Germline loops: CDR1 MNHNS, CDR2 SASEGT. Trimming shortened V by 7 bases and J by 2 bases, and 13 bases separated the two germline ends. This CDR3 is 14 amino acids long.

This clonotype showed up many times. The chain has TRBV4-1 and TRBJ1-1; D not certain. V gave up 4 bases and J gave up 5 bases, with 17 bases separating them. CDR3 length: 15 residues. Germline assignment: CDR1 MGHRA and CDR2 YSYEKL. CDR3 DNA sequence: TGCGCCAGCAGCCCCCTGGTGAAGGGTAGAACTGAAGCTTTCTTT. This sequence encodes CASSPLVKGRTEAFF.

With regard to this clonotype: Just one base apart from a much larger clone, this may be a read error. V gene TRBV7-8 combines with J gene TRBJ2-7, with 7 bases identical to TRBD1. CDR3 length: 15 residues. Germline V CDR1 and CDR2: SGHVS, FQNEAQ. The CDR3 reads CANSLVGQGVYEQYF. For the CDR3, the DNA is TGTGCCAACAGCTTAGTTGGGCAGGGGGTCTACGAGCAGTACTTC.

This clonotype has just a few counts. The rearrangement joins TRBV5-6 to TRBJ1-4; unclear D gene. Germline V gene lookup returns CDR1 SGHDT and CDR2 YYEEEE. V gave up 4 bases and J gave up 7 bases, with 20 bases separating them. This CDR3 comprises 16 residues. The CDR3 here is CASSDYREGAGEKLFF. For the CDR3, the DNA is TGTGCCAGCAGCGACTACCGCGAGGGAGCGGGTGAAAAACTGTTTTTT.

This clonotype was seen a handful of times. This chain uses TRBV19 with TRBJ1-4, with 7 bases identical to TRBD1. The germline V gene encodes CDR1 LNHDA and CDR2 SQIVND (reference sequence). The J segment lost 6 bases and the V segment lost 5 bases, leaving 9 bases of the junction unmatched. The CDR3 is 15 residues long. This chain's CDR3 is CASSAKGGADEKLFF. The CDR3 DNA follows: TGTGCCAGTAGTGCGAAAGGGGGCGCCGATGAAAAACTGTTTTTT.

This sequence joins TRBV19 and TRBJ2-7, with D unclear. The CDR3 loop spans 13 amino acids. Per germline, CDR1 LNHDA and CDR2 SQIVND (reference sequence). V dropped 5 bases and J dropped 1 base, with 9 bases sitting between them. CDR3 sequence (DNA): TGTGCCAGTAGTCGTTTTCGGTCCTACGAGCAGTACTTC. Translated: CASSRFRSYEQYF.

This clonotype was seen many times. V usage is TRBV6-1 and J usage is TRBJ2-3, with TRBD2 matching over 14 bases. Germline CDR1 and CDR2: MNHNS and SASEGT. The V segment lost 5 bases and the J segment 4 bases; nucleotides outside the gene matches: 17. CDR3 length: 20 amino acids. In nucleotides, the CDR3 is TGTGCCAGCAGTCGTCGACTAGCGGGGGGGCCATACGGGAGATCAGATACGCAGTATTTT. It specifies CASSRRLAGGPYGRSDTQYF.

This clonotype was recorded a few times. This chain connects TRBV4-3 to TRBJ2-7; D is uncertain. CDR1 is LGHNA, CDR2 YSLEER, per germline. The ends were cut back, 0 bases at V and 1 base at J, with 7 bases in the middle. The CDR3 is 14 amino acids. The CDR3 is CASSQDMESYEQYF. The CDR3 nucleotides are TGCGCCAGCAGCCAAGATATGGAGTCCTACGAGCAGTACTTC.

The chain has TRBV27 and TRBJ2-6; 11 bases map to TRBD1. The CDR3 extends over 19 amino acids. CDR1 MNHEY and CDR2 SMNVEV come from the germline V gene (reference sequence). Trimming at V came to 5 bases and at J to 1 base, leaving 10 bases not matched to a gene. The CDR3 coding sequence is TGTGCCAGCAGTCCGGAGGACAGGGGGCGCTTTTCTGGGGCCAACGTCCTGACTTTC. Amino acids: CASSPEDRGRFSGANVLTF.

This clonotype was found many times. The genes are TRBV7-2 and TRBJ1-1, with a possible D match to TRBD1 (5 bases). V lost 3 bases, J lost 6 bases, and 14 bases lay in between. The germline V gene encodes CDR1 SGHTA and CDR2 FQGNSA. The CDR3 runs 14 residues. CDR3 in amino acids: CASSLGRVPPEAFF. The CDR3, as DNA: TGTGCCAGCAGCTTGGGCAGGGTCCCACCTGAAGCTTTCTTT.